The 26 T cell receptor beta chains listed next were all sequenced from one sample in a study of regulatory T cells in long-lasting Graves disease. CDR3 regions were amplified by Arm-PCR using iRepertoire HTBI primers to build TCR beta libraries. TCRdb re-called the multiplex PCR reads with MiXCR, one entry per CDR3 protein. The table records 400,000 to 500,000 distinct CDR3 sequences, 20% to 25% of them present only once. Regarding time point: persistent/refractory GD, antithyroid drugs over 5 years with positive TRAb. RNA extracted from PBMCs served as the sequencing template. The sample was peripheral blood mononuclear cells (PBMCs), taken when the disease was refractory, from a patient treated with antithyroid drugs. The receptors shown here come from a female donor with Graves disease.

The chain joins TRBV30 to TRBJ1-1, with a weak D call TRBD1 (5 bases). Trimming stripped 7 bases from V and 4 bases from J, with 16 bases between. The length of the CDR3 is 13 residues. Germline V gene sequence: CDR1 GTSNPN, CDR2 SVGIG (reference sequence). The CDR3 DNA is TGTGCCTCTGTCGGTCCGGGGGGCACTGAAGCTTTCTTT. This codes for CASVGPGGTEAFF. Full variable domain (remainder filled in from reference TRBV30 and TRBJ1-1): SQTIHQWPATLVQPVGSPLSLECTVEGTSNPNLYWYRQAAGRGLQLLFYSVGIGQISSEVPQNLSASRPQDRQFILSSKKLLLSDSGFYLCASVGPGGTEAFFGQGTRLTVV.

This sequence joins TRBV28 and TRBJ1-2, with a possible D match to TRBD1 (5 bases). Germline V gene sequence: CDR1 MDHEN, CDR2 SYDVKM. CDR3 length equals 13 residues. The V end lost 5 bases, the J end lost 8 bases, and 15 bases lay between the germline ends. Written as DNA, the CDR3 is TGTGCCAGCAGTAATCAGGGTAGTCGGGGCTACACCTTC. Protein: CASSNQGSRGYTF.

This clonotype was seen more than once but under ten times. The chain employs TRBV12-3 or TRBV12-4 and TRBJ2-7; D gene unclear. The CDR3 length is 13 residues. Deletions cut 7 bases from V and 2 bases from J, with 12 bases between. CDR3 region: CASNIDGTYEQYF. In DNA form, the CDR3 reads TGTGCCAGCAATATAGACGGCACCTACGAGCAGTACTTC.

The V call is TRBV6-1, the J call TRBJ1-5; D remains unclear. Germline-derived CDR1 and CDR2 are MNHNS and SASEGT. Trimming left V 1 base short and J 9 bases short, with 7 bases between. The CDR3 extends over 12 amino acids. The CDR3 protein is CASSEVPSPQHF. The CDR3 DNA reads as TGTGCCAGCAGTGAAGTCCCTTCGCCCCAGCATTTT.

This clonotype has just a few counts. The V call is TRBV14, the J call TRBJ2-7; D perhaps matches TRBD2 (6 bases). Trimming cost V 2 bases and J 5 bases, with 16 bases left between them. CDR3 size: 15 residues. Germline V CDR1 and CDR2: SGHDN, FVKESK. CDR3 sequence: CASSQLPGDLHEQYF. DNA for the CDR3: TGTGCCAGCAGCCAATTACCGGGGGATCTCCACGAGCAGTACTTC.

In its sample, this clonotype was seen many times. V is TRBV6-1 and J is TRBJ2-5, with D maybe TRBD2 (6 bases). The V end lost 6 bases, the J end lost 5 bases, and 16 bases lay between the germline ends. Germline V gives CDR1 MNHNS, CDR2 SASEGT. The CDR3 runs 14 residues. The DNA for the CDR3 is TGTGCCAGCAGCTGGACTACCCACAGGGAGACCCAGTACTTC. This sequence encodes CASSWTTHRETQYF.

J is TRBJ2-7 and V is TRBV29-1, with TRBD2 matching over 7 bases. The trim removed 1 base at V and 3 bases at J, leaving 12 bases unmatched. The CDR3 is 16 residues long. The germline CDR1 and CDR2 sequences are SQVTM and ANQGSEA. This chain's CDR3 is CSVEVGGTGTYYEQYF. DNA for the CDR3: TGCAGCGTTGAAGTGGGGGGGACCGGGACTTACTACGAGCAGTACTTC.

This clonotype was counted ten times or more. V gene TRBV7-2 combines with J gene TRBJ1-6, with 7 nucleotides matching TRBD1. Germline assignment: CDR1 SGHTA and CDR2 FQGNSA. This CDR3 comprises 18 residues. The trim removed 4 bases at V and 0 bases at J, leaving 9 bases unmatched. CDR3 sequence reads: CASSSQDRIASYNSPLHF. CDR3 in DNA: TGTGCCAGCAGCTCTCAGGACAGGATTGCCTCCTATAATTCACCCCTCCACTTT.

With respect to this clonotype: One base away lies a much larger clone, so this may be a sequencing read error. The rearrangement uses TRBV27 and TRBJ2-7; D is perhaps TRBD1 (5 bases). V lost 4 bases and J lost 7, with 17 bases in between. Germline CDR1 and CDR2: MNHEY and SMNVEV (reference sequence). CDR3 length equals 14 residues. CDR3 sequence reads: CASSWTNSYNEQYF. The DNA for the CDR3 is TGTGCCAGCAGTTGGACAAATTCCTACAATGAGCAGTACTTC.

The V call is TRBV20-1, the J call TRBJ1-1; D is possibly TRBD1 (5 bases). CDR3 length equals 13 residues. Germline CDR1 reads DFQATT; CDR2 reads SNEGSKA (reference sequence). V lost 7 bases and J lost 0, with 12 bases in between. CDR3 DNA sequence: TGCAGTGTCCCGGGGCGGGTGAACACTGAAGCTTTCTTT. Amino acids: CSVPGRVNTEAFF.

The gene calls are TRBV19 and TRBJ1-1; 8 nucleotides agree with TRBD1. Germline V gene lookup returns CDR1 LNHDA and CDR2 SQIVND (reference sequence). The junction had 12 bases not matched to a gene; V was cut back by 7 bases and J by 5 bases. The CDR3 runs to 15 residues. The CDR3 DNA reads as TGTGCCAGTAAAATCTCCACAGGGGGTGGAACTGAAGCTTTCTTT. Translating gives CASKISTGGGTEAFF.

This chain connects TRBV10-3 to TRBJ1-3; the match to TRBD1 covers 7 bases. Looked up from germline, CDR1 is ENHRY and CDR2 is SYGVKD. The CDR3 extends over 14 amino acids. V was clipped by 5 bases and J by 4 bases; unmatched bases: 5. The CDR3 DNA sequence: TGTGCCATCAGTTTGCCGGGACAGGGAAACACCATATATTTT. The encoded protein is CAISLPGQGNTIYF.

This clonotype was seen at least ten times. The rearrangement joins TRBV28 to TRBJ2-7; the D gene could be TRBD1 or TRBD2 (5 bases each). Germline CDR1 MDHEN, CDR2 SYDVKM. The CDR3 runs 15 residues. V was clipped by 6 bases and J by 7 bases, with 22 bases between them. DNA for the CDR3: TGTGCCAGCAGCCCGGAATTTCGAGGGGCCGGGGAGCAGTACTTC. This translates into CASSPEFRGAGEQYF.

The chain couples TRBV6-5 to TRBJ2-7; D may be TRBD1 (5 bases). Trimming took 2 bases from V and 7 from J, leaving 12 bases between them. Germline CDR1 is MNHEY and CDR2 is SVGAGI. The CDR3 loop spans 13 amino acids. The CDR3 region has the DNA TGTGCCAGCAGTTACGAGGACAACACAGAGCAGTACTTC. Its translation: CASSYEDNTEQYF.

This sequence joins TRBV10-3 and TRBJ2-2; TRBD1 is a possible D gene (5 bases). V was cut by 4 bases and J by 4 bases, with 10 bases left in between. CDR3 length: 14 residues. Germline V CDR1 and CDR2: ENHRY, SYGVKD. The CDR3 protein is CAISVTGTTGELFF. CDR3 nucleotide sequence: TGTGCCATCAGTGTAACAGGTACCACCGGGGAGCTGTTTTTT.

This clonotype appeared many times. J is TRBJ1-5 and V is TRBV28; TRBD1 matches 8 bases. The CDR3 sequence is 14 residues long. V lost 6 bases, J lost 6 bases, and 7 bases stayed unmatched. CDR1 MDHEN and CDR2 SYDVKM come from the germline V gene. The CDR3 loop is CASSLTGATQPQHF. The DNA for the CDR3 is TGTGCCAGCAGCCTGACAGGGGCGACTCAGCCCCAGCATTTT. Filled out from reference TRBV28 and TRBJ1-5, the complete variable domain reads DVKVTQSSRYLVKRTGEKVFLECVQDMDHENMFWYRQDPGLGLRLIYFSYDVKMKEKGDIPEGYSVSREKKERFSLILESASTNQTSMYLCASSLTGATQPQHFGDGTRLSIL.

CDR3 nucleotide sequence: TGTGCCAGCAGCCACGGGAGAAGCCCTGGGGCCAACGTCCTGACTTTC. Its translation is CASSHGRSPGANVLTF. The J gene is TRBJ2-6, the V gene TRBV3-1, with D maybe TRBD2 (6 bases). Trimming removed 3 bases from V and 2 bases from J, with 11 bases in between. This CDR3 comprises 16 residues. Germline loops: CDR1 LGHDT, CDR2 YNNKEL (reference sequence).

Only a few counts were recorded for this clonotype. V is TRBV7-9 and J is TRBJ2-2; no clear D gene. Per the germline V gene, CDR1 is SEHNR and CDR2 is FQNEAQ (reference sequence). V lost 1 base, J lost 5 bases, and 14 bases lay in between. The CDR3 has 16 residues. The CDR3 DNA reads as TGTGCCAGCAGCTTAGACGGCGGAACGAGAACCGGGGAGCTGTTTTTT. Protein: CASSLDGGTRTGELFF.

This clonotype has only a few counts. This sequence joins TRBV27 and TRBJ2-3; tentative D call: TRBD2 (6 bases). The CDR3 sequence is 14 residues long. V was pared by 7 bases and J by 0 bases, with 11 bases between. CDR1 is MNHEY, CDR2 SMNVEV, per germline (reference sequence). CDR3 DNA sequence: TGTGCCAGCACTGGGAGCGGGAGCACAGATACGCAGTATTTT. As protein: CASTGSGSTDTQYF.

This sequence joins TRBV19 and TRBJ1-5, with D perhaps TRBD1 (5 bases). Germline assignment: CDR1 LNHDA and CDR2 SQIVND (reference sequence). V was trimmed by 10 bases and J by 0 bases, leaving 16 bases between them. The CDR3 is 15 residues long. The CDR3 nucleotides are TGTGCCACCACTACGAGGGACTATAGCAATCAGCCCCAGCATTTT. It is translated as CATTTRDYSNQPQHF.

This clonotype was counted many times. The chain is built from TRBV30 and TRBJ2-7; 7 bases match TRBD2. Trimming cost V 4 bases and J 4 bases; bases outside gene matches: 1. Per germline, CDR1 GTSNPN and CDR2 SVGIG (reference sequence). The CDR3 contains 11 residues. The CDR3 bases are TGTGCCTGGATGGGAGGGTACGAGCAGTACTTC. Translating it yields CAWMGGYEQYF.

The J gene is TRBJ1-5, the V gene TRBV4-3; D is ambiguous. CDR1 LGHNA and CDR2 YSLEER come from the germline V gene. This CDR3 region has 15 residues. V shed 0 bases and J shed 0 bases, with 6 bases lying between them. The CDR3 DNA sequence: TGCGCCAGCAGCCAAGAGGTCTATAGCAATCAGCCCCAGCATTTT. It translates to CASSQEVYSNQPQHF.

This clonotype was seen many times. The J gene is TRBJ2-2, the V gene TRBV7-3; 7 positions match TRBD1. The V gene end was trimmed by 4 bases and the J gene end by 3 bases; junction bases not matched to a gene: 5. From germline, CDR1 is SGHTA and CDR2 FQGTGA. The CDR3 is made up of 15 amino acids. The CDR3 nucleotides are TGTGCCAGCAGCTCCGGGACAGATTACACCGGGGAGCTGTTTTTT. Translating it yields CASSSGTDYTGELFF.

This chain joins TRBV13 and TRBJ2-7; TRBD1 or TRBD2 may be the D gene (6 bases each). The CDR3 runs to 19 residues. Trimming cost V 0 bases and J 10 bases, with 31 bases left between them. Germline CDR1 PRHDT, CDR2 FYEKMQ (reference sequence). The CDR3 reads CASSLGRFIPGARRRDQYF. The DNA for the CDR3 is TGTGCCAGCAGCTTAGGACGGTTTATTCCGGGGGCGCGTAGGAGAGACCAGTACTTC. Supplemented by reference TRBV13 and TRBJ2-7, the full variable domain reads AAGVIQSPRHLIKEKRETATLKCYPIPRHDTVYWYQQGPGQDPQFLISFYEKMQSDKGSIPDRFSAQQFSDYHSELNMSSLELGDSALYFCASSLGRFIPGARRRDQYFGPGTRLTVT.

The rearrangement links TRBV7-9 to TRBJ1-4; D is undetermined. V was cut by 8 bases and J by 0 bases, with 13 bases left in between. This CDR3 region has 15 residues. Germline assignment: CDR1 SEHNR and CDR2 FQNEAQ (reference sequence). DNA for the CDR3: TGTGCCAGCGGCTCCTCCATGTCAACTAATGAAAAACTGTTTTTT. This sequence encodes CASGSSMSTNEKLFF.

This clonotype was counted many times. This sequence joins TRBV13 and TRBJ2-7; TRBD2 agrees at 7 bases. There are 14 residues in the CDR3. V gave up 3 bases and J gave up 1 base; unmatched junction bases: 3. CDR1 is PRHDT and CDR2 is FYEKMQ in the germline V gene (reference sequence). The CDR3 DNA reads as TGTGCCAGCAGCTTGGGGGGGGAATCCTACGAGCAGTACTTC. Its protein is CASSLGGESYEQYF.